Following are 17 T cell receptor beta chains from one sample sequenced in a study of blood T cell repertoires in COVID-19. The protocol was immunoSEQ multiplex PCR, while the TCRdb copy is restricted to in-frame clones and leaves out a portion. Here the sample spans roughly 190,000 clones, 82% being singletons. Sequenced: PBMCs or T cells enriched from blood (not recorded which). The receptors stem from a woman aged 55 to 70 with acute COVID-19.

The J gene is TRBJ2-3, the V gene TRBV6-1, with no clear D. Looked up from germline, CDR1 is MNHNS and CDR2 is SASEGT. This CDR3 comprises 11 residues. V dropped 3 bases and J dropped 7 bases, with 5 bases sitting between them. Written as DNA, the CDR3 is TGTGCCAGCAGTGATAGAAATACGCAGTATTTT. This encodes CASSDRNTQYF.

CDR3 coding DNA: TGTGCCAGCAGTCCGCGGGGACTTCAAGAGACCCAGTACTTC. Translated: CASSPRGLQETQYF. The chain recombines TRBV6-5 with TRBJ2-5, with D possibly being TRBD2 (6 bases). Per the germline V gene, CDR1 is MNHEY and CDR2 is SVGAGI. V dropped 5 bases and J dropped 2 bases, with 12 bases sitting between them. This CDR3 contains 14 residues.

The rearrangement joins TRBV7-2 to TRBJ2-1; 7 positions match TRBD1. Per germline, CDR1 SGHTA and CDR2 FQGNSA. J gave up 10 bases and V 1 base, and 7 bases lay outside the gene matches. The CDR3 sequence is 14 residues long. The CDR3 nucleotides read TGTGCCAGCAGCTTAGAAACAGGGGATAAGGAGCAGTTCTTC. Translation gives CASSLETGDKEQFF.

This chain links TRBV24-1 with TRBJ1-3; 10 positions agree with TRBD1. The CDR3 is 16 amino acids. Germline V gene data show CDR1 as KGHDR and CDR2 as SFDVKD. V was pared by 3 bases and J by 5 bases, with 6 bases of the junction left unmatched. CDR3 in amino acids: CATSDPGTGARNTIYF. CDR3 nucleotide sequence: TGTGCCACCAGTGATCCTGGGACAGGGGCGAGAAACACCATATATTTT.

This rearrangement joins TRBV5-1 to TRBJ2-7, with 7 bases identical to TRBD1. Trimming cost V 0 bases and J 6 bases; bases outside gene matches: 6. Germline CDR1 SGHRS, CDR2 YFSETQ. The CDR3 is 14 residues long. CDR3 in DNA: TGCGCCAGCAGCTTGGGGGACAGCCGACCCGAGCAGTACGTC. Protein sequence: CASSLGDSRPEQYV.

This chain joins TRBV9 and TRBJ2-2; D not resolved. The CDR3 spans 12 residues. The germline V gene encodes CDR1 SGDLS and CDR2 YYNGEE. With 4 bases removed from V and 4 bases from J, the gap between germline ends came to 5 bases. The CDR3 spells CASSPSTGELFF. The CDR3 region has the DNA TGTGCCAGCAGCCCCTCCACCGGGGAGCTGTTTTTT.

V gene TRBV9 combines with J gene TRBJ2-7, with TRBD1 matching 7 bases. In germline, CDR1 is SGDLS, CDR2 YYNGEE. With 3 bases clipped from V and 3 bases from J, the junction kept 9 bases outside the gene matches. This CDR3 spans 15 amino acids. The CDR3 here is CASSETGSPSYEQYF. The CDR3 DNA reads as TGTGCCAGCAGCGAGACAGGGAGCCCAAGCTACGAGCAGTACTTC.

CDR3 protein: CASGRGKNYGYTF. In DNA form, the CDR3 reads TGTGCCAGTGGGAGAGGGAAAAACTATGGCTACACCTTC. The chain uses TRBV27 and TRBJ1-2, with D unresolved. Germline V gene lookup returns CDR1 MNHEY and CDR2 SMNVEV (reference sequence). V was clipped by 9 bases and J by 2 bases, with 13 bases between them. The CDR3 covers 13 residues.

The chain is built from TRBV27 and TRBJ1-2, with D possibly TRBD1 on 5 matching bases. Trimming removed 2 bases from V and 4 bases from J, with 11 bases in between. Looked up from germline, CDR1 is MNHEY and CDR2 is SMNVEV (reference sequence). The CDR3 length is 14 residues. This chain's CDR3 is CASSLRTGVYGYTF. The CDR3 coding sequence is TGTGCCAGCAGTTTACGCACAGGAGTCTATGGCTACACCTTC.

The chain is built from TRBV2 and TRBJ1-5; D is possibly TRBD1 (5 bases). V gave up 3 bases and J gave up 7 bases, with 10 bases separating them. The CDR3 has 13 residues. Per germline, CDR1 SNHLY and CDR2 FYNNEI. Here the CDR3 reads CASSEEGIQPQHF. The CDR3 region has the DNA TGTGCCAGCAGTGAGGAGGGGATCCAGCCCCAGCATTTT.

CDR3 sequence: CASRPGLAAYNEQFF. The CDR3 DNA sequence: TGTGCCAGCAGGCCTGGACTAGCGGCCTACAATGAGCAGTTCTTC. V is TRBV6-2 or TRBV6-3 and J is TRBJ2-1; TRBD2 agrees at 10 bases. CDR1 is MNHEY, CDR2 SVGEGT, per germline. V shed 6 bases, J shed 2 bases, and the junction held 4 bases outside the gene matches. This CDR3 region has 15 residues.

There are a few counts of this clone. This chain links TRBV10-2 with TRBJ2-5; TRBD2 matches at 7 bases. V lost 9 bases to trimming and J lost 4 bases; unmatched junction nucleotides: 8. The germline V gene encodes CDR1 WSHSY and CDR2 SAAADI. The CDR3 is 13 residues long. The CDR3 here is CARAAGTGETQYF. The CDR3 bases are TGCGCCAGAGCAGCGGGAACTGGAGAGACCCAGTACTTC.

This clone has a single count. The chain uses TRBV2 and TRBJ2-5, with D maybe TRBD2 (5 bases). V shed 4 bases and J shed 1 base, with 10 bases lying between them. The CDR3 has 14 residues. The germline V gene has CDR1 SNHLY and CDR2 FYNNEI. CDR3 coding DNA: TGTGCCAGCAGTGTTACTAGTCCCCAAGAGACCCAGTACTTC. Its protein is CASSVTSPQETQYF.

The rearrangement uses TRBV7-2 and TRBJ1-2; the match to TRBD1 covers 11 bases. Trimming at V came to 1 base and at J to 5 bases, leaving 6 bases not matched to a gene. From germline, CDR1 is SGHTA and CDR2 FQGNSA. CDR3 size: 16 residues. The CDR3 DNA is TGTGCCAGCAGCTTAGGGGGACAGGGGGGAAAGTATGGCTACACCTTC. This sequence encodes CASSLGGQGGKYGYTF. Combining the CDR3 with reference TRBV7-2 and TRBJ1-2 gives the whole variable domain GAGVSQSPSNKVTEKGKDVELRCDPISGHTALYWYRQSLGQGLEFLIYFQGNSAPDKSGLPSDRFSAERTGGSVSTLTIQRTQQEDSAVYLCASSLGGQGGKYGYTFGSGTRLTVV.

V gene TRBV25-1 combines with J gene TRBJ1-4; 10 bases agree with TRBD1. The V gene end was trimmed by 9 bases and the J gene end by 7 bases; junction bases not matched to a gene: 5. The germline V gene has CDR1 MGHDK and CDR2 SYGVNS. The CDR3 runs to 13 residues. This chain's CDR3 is CASIGTGVEKLFF. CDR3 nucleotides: TGTGCCAGTATCGGGACAGGGGTTGAAAAACTGTTTTTT.

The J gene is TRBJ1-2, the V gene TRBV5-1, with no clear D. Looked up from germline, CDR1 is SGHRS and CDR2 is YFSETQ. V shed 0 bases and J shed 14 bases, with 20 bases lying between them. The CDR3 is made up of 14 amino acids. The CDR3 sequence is CASSLGALSLLWTF. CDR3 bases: TGCGCCAGCAGCTTGGGGGCCCTTTCTCTTCTATGGACCTTC.

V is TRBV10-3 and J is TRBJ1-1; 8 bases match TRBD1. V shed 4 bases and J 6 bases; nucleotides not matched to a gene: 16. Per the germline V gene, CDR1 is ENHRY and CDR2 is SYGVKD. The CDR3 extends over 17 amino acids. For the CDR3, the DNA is TGTGCCATCAGTGGACGGGGGTCAGGGGGCGCAGGAGCTGAAGCTTTCTTT. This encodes CAISGRGSGGAGAEAFF.